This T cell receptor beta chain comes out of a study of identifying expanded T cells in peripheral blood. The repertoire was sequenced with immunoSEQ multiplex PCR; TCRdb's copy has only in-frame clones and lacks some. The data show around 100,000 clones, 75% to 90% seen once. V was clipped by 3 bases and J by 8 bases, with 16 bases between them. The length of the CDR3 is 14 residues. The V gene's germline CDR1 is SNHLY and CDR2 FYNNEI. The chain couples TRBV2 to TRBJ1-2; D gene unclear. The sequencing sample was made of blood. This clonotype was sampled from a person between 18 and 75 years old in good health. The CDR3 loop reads CASSEGRSIWGYTF. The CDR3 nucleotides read TGTGCCAGCAGTGAGGGTCGGTCTATTTGGGGCTACACCTTC.